The sample holds many counts of the clone carrying this T cell receptor beta chain. The source of the sample is a study of molecular identifiers for immune sequencing clone quantification. One entry per CDR3 protein, called by TCRdb with MiXCR from the PCR reads. The sample records hundreds of thousands of distinct CDR3 sequences, about 21% being singletons. V was shortened by 5 bases and J by 6 bases, with 19 bases between the two germline ends. The length of the CDR3 is 16 residues. In germline, CDR1 is KGHDR, CDR2 SFDVKD. V gene TRBV24-1 combines with J gene TRBJ2-1; D is perhaps TRBD2 (6 bases). The receptor's source is a human donor in good health. Some libraries in this study had Jurkat cell RNA spiked in. Sequencing was carried out using naive CD8+ T cells from blood, with Jurkat cell RNA spiked in. Described subset: FACS-sorted CD8+CD4-CCR7+CD45RA+ naive T cells. The CDR3 region is CATSGPTGGVSNEQFF. Written as DNA, the CDR3 is TGTGCCACCAGTGGGCCGACCGGCGGGGTGAGCAATGAGCAGTTCTTC.